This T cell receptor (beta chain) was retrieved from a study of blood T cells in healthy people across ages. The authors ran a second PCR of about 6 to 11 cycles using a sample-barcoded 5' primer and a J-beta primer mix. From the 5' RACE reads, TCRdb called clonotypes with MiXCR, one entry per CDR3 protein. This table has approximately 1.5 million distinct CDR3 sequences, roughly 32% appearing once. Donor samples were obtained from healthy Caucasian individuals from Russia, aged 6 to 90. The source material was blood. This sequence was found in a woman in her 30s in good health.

The CDR3 sequence: CASRLRPGANVLTF. The CDR3 nucleotides read TGCGCCAGCAGATTGCGGCCTGGGGCCAACGTCCTGACTTTC. The rearrangement joins TRBV5-1 to TRBJ2-6; D is undetermined. CDR3 size: 14 residues. CDR1 and CDR2 (germline): SGHRS, YFSETQ. With 5 bases removed from V and 2 bases from J, the gap between germline ends came to 8 bases.